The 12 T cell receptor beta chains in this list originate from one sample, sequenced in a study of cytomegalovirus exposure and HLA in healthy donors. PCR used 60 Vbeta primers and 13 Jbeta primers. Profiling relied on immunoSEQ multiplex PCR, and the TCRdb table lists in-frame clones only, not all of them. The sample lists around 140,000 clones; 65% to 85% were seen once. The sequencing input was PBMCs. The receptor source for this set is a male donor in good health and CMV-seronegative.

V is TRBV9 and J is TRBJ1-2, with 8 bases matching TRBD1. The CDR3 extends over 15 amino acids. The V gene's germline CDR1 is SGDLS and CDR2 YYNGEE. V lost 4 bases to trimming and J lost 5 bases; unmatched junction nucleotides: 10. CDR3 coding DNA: TGTGCCAGCAGCCATCCGGCGACAGGGGTATATGGCTACACCTTC. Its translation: CASSHPATGVYGYTF.

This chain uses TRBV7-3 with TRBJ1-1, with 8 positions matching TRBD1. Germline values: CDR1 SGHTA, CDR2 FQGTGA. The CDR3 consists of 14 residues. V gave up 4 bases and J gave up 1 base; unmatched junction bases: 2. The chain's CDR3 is CASSSQGANTEAFF. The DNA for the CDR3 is TGTGCCAGCAGCTCGCAGGGGGCGAACACTGAAGCTTTCTTT.

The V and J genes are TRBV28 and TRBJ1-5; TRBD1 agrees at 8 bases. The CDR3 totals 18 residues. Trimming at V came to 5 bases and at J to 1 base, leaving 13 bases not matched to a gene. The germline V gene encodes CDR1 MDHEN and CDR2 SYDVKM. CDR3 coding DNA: TGTGCCAGCAGTCTAAGGTTGCGGGCAGGGGGCAGCAATCAGCCCCAGCATTTT. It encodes CASSLRLRAGGSNQPQHF.

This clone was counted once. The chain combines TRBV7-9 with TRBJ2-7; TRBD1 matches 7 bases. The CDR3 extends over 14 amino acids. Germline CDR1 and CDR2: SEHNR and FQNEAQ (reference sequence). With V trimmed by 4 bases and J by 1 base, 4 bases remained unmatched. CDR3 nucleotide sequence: TGTGCCAGCAGCTGGGACAGATTATCCTACGAGCAGTACTTC. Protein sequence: CASSWDRLSYEQYF.

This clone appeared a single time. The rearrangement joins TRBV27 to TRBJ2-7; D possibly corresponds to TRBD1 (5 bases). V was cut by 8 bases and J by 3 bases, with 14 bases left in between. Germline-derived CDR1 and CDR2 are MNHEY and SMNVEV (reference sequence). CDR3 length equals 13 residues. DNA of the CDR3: TGTGCCAGCGGCCCTTCAGGGAACTACGAGCAGTACTTC. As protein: CASGPSGNYEQYF.

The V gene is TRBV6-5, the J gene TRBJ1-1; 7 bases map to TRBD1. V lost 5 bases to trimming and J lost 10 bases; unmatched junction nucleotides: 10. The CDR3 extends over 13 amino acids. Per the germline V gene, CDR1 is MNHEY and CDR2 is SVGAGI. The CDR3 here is CASSAPGQRTAFF. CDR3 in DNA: TGTGCCAGCAGTGCCCCGGGACAGAGGACAGCTTTCTTT.

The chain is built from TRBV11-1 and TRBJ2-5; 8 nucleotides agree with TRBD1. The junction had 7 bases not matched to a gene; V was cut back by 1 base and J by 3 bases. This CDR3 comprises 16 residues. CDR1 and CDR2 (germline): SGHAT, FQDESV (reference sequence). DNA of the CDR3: TGTGCCAGCAGCTTAGGTTGGACAGGGATAGAAGAGACCCAGTACTTC. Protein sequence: CASSLGWTGIEETQYF.

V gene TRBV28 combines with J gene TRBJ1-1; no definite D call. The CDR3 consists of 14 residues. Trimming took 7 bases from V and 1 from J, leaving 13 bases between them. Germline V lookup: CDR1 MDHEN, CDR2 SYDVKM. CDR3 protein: CASIKEAGNTEAFF. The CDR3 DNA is TGTGCCAGCATTAAGGAGGCAGGGAACACTGAAGCTTTCTTT.

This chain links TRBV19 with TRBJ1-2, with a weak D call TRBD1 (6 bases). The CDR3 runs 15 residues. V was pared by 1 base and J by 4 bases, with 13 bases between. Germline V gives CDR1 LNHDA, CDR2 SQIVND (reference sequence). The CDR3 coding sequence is TGTGCCAGTAGTATAGGTTCTCAGGGGAGCTATGGCTACACCTTC. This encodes CASSIGSQGSYGYTF.

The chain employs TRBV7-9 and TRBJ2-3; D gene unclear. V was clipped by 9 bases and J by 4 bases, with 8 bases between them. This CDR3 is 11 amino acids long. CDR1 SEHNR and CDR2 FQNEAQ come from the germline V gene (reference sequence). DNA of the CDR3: TGTGCCAGGGAGCCGGCAGATACGCAGTATTTT. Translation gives CAREPADTQYF.

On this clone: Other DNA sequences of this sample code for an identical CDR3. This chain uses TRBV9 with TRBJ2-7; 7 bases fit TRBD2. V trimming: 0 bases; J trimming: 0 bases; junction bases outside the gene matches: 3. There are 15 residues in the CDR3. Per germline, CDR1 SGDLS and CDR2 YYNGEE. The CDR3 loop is CASSVGAGVSYEQYF. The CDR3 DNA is TGTGCCAGCAGCGTAGGGGCGGGGGTCTCCTACGAGCAGTACTTC.

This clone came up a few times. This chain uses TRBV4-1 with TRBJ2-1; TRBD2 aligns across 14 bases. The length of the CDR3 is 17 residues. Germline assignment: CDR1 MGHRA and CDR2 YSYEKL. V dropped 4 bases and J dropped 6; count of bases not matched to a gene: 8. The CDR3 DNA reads TGCGCCAGCAGCCGCTTCGGACTAGCGGGAGGTTTCAATGAGCAGTTCTTC. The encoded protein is CASSRFGLAGGFNEQFF.